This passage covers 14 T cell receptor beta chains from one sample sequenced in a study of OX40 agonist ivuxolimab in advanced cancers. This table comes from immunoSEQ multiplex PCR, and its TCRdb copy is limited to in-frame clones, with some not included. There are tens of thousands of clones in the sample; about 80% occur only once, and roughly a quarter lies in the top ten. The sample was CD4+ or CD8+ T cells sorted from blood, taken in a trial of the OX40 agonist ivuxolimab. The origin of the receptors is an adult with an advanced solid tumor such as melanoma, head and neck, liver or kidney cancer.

The CDR3 is CASEGRNTGELFF. The CDR3, as DNA: TGTGCCAGCGAGGGCCGGAACACCGGGGAGCTGTTTTTT. The chain uses TRBV5-5 and TRBJ2-2; D might be TRBD2 (5 bases). Germline V gene data show CDR1 as SGHKS and CDR2 as YYEKEE (reference sequence). Trimming took off 7 bases at V and 1 base at J, with 8 bases between the two ends. The CDR3 covers 13 residues.

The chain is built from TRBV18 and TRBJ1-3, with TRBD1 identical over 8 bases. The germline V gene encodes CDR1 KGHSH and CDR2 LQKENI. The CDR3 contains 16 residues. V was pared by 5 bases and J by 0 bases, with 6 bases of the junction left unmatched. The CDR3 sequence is CASSWGTGNSGNTIYF. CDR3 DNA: TGTGCCAGCTCATGGGGGACAGGAAACTCTGGAAACACCATATATTTT.

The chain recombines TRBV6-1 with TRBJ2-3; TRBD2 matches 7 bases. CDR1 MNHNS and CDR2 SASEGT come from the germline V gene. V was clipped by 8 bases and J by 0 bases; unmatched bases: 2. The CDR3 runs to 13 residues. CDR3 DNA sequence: TGTGCCAGCGCCGGGGGGAGCACAGATACGCAGTATTTT. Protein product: CASAGGSTDTQYF.

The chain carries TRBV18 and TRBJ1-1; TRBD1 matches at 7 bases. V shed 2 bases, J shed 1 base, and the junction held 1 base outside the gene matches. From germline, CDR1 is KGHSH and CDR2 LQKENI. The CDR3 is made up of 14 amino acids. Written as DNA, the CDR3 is TGTGCCAGCTCACCAAGGGGGCCGAACACTGAAGCTTTCTTT. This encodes CASSPRGPNTEAFF.

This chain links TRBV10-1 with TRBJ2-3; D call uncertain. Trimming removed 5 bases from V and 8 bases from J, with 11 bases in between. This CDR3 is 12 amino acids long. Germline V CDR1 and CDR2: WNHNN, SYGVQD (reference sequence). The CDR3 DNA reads TGCGCCAGCAGTCCTACAAGCTCTACGCAGTATTTT. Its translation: CASSPTSSTQYF.

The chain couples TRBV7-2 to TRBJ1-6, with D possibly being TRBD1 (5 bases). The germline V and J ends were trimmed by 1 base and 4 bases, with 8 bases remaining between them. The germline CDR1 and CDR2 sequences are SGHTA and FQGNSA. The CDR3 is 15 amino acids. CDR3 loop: CASSLVTAYNSPLHF. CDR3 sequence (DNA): TGTGCCAGCAGCTTAGTGACAGCTTATAATTCACCCCTCCACTTT.

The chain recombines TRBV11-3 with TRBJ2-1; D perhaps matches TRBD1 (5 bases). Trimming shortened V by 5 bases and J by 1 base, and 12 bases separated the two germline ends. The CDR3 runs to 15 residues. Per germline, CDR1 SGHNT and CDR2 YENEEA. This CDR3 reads CASSLTPGSYNEQFF. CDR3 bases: TGTGCCAGCAGCCTAACCCCAGGGTCCTACAATGAGCAGTTCTTC.

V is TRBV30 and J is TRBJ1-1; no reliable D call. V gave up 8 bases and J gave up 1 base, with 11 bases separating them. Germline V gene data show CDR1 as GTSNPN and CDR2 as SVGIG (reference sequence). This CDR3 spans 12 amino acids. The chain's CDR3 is CARKTPNTEAFF. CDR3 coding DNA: TGTGCCAGGAAGACACCGAACACTGAAGCTTTCTTT.

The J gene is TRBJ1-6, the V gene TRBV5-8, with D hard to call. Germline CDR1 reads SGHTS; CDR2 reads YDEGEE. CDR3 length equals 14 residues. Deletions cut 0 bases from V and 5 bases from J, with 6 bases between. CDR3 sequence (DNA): TGTGCCAGCAGCTTGGTTACTGATAATTCACCCCTCCACTTT. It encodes CASSLVTDNSPLHF.

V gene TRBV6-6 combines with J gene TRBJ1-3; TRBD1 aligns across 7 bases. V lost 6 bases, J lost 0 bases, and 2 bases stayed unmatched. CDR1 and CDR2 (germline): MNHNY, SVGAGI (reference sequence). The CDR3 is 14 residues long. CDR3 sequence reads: CASRSGGSGNTIYF. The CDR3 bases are TGTGCCAGCAGATCAGGGGGCTCTGGAAACACCATATATTTT.

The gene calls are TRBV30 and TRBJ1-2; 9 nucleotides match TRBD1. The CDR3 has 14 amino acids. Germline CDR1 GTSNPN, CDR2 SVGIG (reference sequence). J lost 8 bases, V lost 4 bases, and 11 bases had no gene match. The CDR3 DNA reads TGTGCCTGGACTCCGGGACAGGGAGGTGGGGGCTACACCTTC. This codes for CAWTPGQGGGGYTF.

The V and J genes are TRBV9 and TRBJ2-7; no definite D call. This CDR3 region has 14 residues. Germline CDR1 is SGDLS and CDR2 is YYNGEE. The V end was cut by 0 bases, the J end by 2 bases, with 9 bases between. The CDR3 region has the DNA TGTGCCAGCAGCGTAGAGGCAGAAACCTACGAGCAGTACTTC. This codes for CASSVEAETYEQYF.

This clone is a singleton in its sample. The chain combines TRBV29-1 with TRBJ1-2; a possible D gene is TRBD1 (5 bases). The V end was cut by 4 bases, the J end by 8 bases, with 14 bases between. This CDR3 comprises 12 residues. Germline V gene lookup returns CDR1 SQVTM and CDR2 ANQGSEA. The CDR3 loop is CSVALTGKGYTF. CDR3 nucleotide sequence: TGCAGCGTTGCCCTAACAGGAAAAGGCTACACCTTC.

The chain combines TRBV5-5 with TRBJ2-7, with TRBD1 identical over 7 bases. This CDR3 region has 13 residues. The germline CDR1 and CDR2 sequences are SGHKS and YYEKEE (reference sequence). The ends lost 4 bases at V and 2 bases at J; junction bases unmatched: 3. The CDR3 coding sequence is TGTGCCAGCAGCCGAGGACAGGCCTACGAGCAGTACGTC. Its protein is CASSRGQAYEQYV.